A single sample gave rise to the 10 T cell receptor beta chains below, sequenced in a study of CD8+ T cells in alopecia areata. Treatment here: oral pan-JAK inhibitor, 5-10 mg twice daily. Following extraction, RNA underwent reverse transcription to cDNA, which served as the sequencing template. Here immunoSEQ multiplex PCR was the method, and the copy in TCRdb shows in-frame clones only, minus some. The profile covers 100,000 to 150,000 clones, with about 59% appearing a single time and around 5.7% taken by the ten largest. The sequenced sample was CD4+ T cells sorted from blood, obtained at week 4, from a patient treated with tofacitinib. These receptors all come from a human donor with alopecia areata.

This rearrangement joins TRBV5-4 to TRBJ1-1; possible D gene TRBD1, 5 bases. This CDR3 contains 15 residues. V was shortened by 5 bases and J by 3 bases, with 17 bases between the two germline ends. Germline-derived CDR1 and CDR2 are SGHNT and YYREEE (reference sequence). For the CDR3, the DNA is TGTGCCAGCAGTTTCCCTGACGGGGGGTACACTGAAGCTTTCTTT. It translates to CASSFPDGGYTEAFF.

The rearrangement joins TRBV7-8 to TRBJ1-3; tentative D call: TRBD1 (6 bases). Looked up from germline, CDR1 is SGHVS and CDR2 is FQNEAQ. The CDR3 is 16 amino acids. Between the trimmed V and J ends, which lost 4 bases and 0 bases, there was a span of 13 bases. CDR3 amino acids: CASSSYRDTSGNTIYF. Here the CDR3 DNA reads TGTGCCAGCAGCTCATACAGGGACACCTCTGGAAACACCATATATTTT.

This clone was seen only once. The chain carries TRBV6-6 and TRBJ2-1; D may be TRBD2 (6 bases). This CDR3 has 12 amino acids. The V gene lost 6 bases and the J gene lost 9 bases, with 12 bases spanning the gap. The germline V gene has CDR1 MNHNY and CDR2 SVGAGI (reference sequence). The CDR3 loop is CASRLPEGEQFF. The CDR3 DNA reads TGTGCCAGCAGATTGCCGGAGGGTGAGCAGTTCTTC.

J is TRBJ1-2 and V is TRBV27; no clear D gene. CDR1 is MNHEY, CDR2 SMNVEV, per germline (reference sequence). The CDR3 length is 13 residues. The V end was cut by 5 bases, the J end by 3 bases, with 10 bases between. CDR3 nucleotide sequence: TGTGCCAGCAGTCCCCGGGGAGACTATGGCTACACCTTC. This sequence encodes CASSPRGDYGYTF.

The chain is built from TRBV29-1 and TRBJ2-7, with D perhaps TRBD2 (6 bases). In germline, CDR1 is SQVTM, CDR2 ANQGSEA. V was clipped by 5 bases and J by 5 bases, with 22 bases between them. This CDR3 has 15 amino acids. The CDR3 DNA reads TGCAGCGTTTCACGAAGTCCCGGCGGGATCGACGAGCAGTACTTC. Its protein product is CSVSRSPGGIDEQYF.

The chain recombines TRBV9 with TRBJ2-1; 13 positions agree with TRBD2. Germline V gene sequence: CDR1 SGDLS, CDR2 YYNGEE. Trimming took 3 bases from V and 8 from J; bases not matched to a gene: 8. This CDR3 spans 16 amino acids. CDR3 sequence: CASSAGGLAGSHEQFF. The CDR3 DNA is TGTGCCAGCAGCGCCGGGGGACTAGCGGGATCTCATGAGCAGTTCTTC.

J is TRBJ2-2 and V is TRBV10-3, with TRBD2 matching 13 bases. V was clipped by 10 bases and J by 4 bases; unmatched bases: 3. This CDR3 spans 14 amino acids. Germline loops: CDR1 ENHRY, CDR2 SYGVKD. CDR3 loop: CATRTSGSTGELFF. The CDR3 DNA follows: TGTGCCACCAGGACTAGCGGGAGCACCGGGGAGCTGTTTTTT.

V and J are TRBV4-3 and TRBJ1-4, with 8 bases that match TRBD1. CDR3 length: 13 amino acids. The V and J ends lost 3 bases and 10 bases, in that order; junction bases with no gene match: 4. Germline loops: CDR1 LGHNA, CDR2 YSLEER. The CDR3: CASSQDRVGKLFF. The DNA for the CDR3 is TGCGCCAGCAGCCAGGACAGGGTGGGAAAACTGTTTTTT.

V gene TRBV6-5 combines with J gene TRBJ1-2, with D perhaps matching TRBD1 (6 bases). Deletions cut 5 bases from V and 4 bases from J, with 14 bases between. CDR1 and CDR2 from the germline V gene are MNHEY and SVGAGI. CDR3 length: 14 amino acids. CDR3 coding DNA: TGTGCCAGCAGTACAAACAGGGAGGGCTATGGCTACACCTTC. It translates to CASSTNREGYGYTF.

V gene TRBV9 combines with J gene TRBJ1-1; D unclear. The CDR3 is 15 residues long. With 1 base removed from V and 6 bases from J, the gap between germline ends came to 16 bases. Germline V gene data show CDR1 as SGDLS and CDR2 as YYNGEE. The CDR3 protein is CASSVLGTPEAEAFF. In DNA form, the CDR3 reads TGTGCCAGCAGCGTACTAGGCACGCCGGAGGCTGAAGCTTTCTTT.